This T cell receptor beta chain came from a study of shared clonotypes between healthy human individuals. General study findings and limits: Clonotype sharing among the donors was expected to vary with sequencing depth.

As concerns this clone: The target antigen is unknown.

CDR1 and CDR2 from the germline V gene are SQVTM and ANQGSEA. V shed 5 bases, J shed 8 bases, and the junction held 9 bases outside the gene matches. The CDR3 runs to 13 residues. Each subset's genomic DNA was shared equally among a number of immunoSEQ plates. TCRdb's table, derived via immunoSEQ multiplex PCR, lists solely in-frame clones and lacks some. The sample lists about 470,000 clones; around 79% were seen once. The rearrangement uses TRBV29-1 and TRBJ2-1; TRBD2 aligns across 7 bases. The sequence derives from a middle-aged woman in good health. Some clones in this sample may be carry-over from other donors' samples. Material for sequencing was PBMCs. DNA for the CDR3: TGCAGCGTTTTCGGCGGGAGAGGGTATGAGCAGTTCTTC. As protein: CSVFGGRGYEQFF.